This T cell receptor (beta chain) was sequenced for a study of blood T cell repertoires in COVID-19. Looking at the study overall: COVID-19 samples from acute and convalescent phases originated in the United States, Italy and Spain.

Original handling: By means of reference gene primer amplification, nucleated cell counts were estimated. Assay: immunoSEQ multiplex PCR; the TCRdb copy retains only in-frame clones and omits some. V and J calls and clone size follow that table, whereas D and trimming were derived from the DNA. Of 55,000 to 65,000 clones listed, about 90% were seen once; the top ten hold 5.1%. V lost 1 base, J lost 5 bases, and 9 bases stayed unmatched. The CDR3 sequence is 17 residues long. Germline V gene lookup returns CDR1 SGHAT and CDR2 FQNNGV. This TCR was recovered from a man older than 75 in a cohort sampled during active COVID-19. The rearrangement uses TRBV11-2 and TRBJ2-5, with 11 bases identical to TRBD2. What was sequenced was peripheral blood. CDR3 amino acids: CASSLGASGRPLETQYF. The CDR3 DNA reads TGTGCCAGCAGCTTAGGGGCTAGCGGGAGGCCCCTTGAGACCCAGTACTTC.